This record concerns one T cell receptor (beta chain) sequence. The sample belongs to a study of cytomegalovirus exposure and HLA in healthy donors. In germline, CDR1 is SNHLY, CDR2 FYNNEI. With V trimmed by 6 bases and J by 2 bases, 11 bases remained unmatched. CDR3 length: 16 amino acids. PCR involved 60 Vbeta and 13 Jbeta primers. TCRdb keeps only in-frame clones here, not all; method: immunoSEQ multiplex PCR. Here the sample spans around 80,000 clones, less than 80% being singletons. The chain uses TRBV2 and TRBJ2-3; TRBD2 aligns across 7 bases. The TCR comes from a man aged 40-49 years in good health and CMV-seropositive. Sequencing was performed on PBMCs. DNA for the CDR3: TGTGCCAGCAGGGTGGGGTGGGGGGGGGTCACAGATACGCAGTATTTT. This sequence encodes CASRVGWGGVTDTQYF.